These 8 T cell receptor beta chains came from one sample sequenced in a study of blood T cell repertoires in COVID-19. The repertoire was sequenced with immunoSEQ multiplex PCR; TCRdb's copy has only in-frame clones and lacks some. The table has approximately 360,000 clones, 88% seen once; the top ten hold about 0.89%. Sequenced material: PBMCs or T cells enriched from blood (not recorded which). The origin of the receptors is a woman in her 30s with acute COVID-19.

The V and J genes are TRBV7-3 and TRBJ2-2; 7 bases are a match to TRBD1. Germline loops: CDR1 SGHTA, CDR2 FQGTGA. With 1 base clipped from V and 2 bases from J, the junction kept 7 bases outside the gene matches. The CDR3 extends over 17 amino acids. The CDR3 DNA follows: TGTGCCAGCAGCTTAATCGGGACAGTGGCAAACACCGGGGAGCTGTTTTTT. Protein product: CASSLIGTVANTGELFF.

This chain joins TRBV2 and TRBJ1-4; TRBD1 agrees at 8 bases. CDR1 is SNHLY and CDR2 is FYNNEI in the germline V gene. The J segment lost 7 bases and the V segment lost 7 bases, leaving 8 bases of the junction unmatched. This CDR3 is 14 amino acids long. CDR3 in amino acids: CASTRGPRGEKLFF. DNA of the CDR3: TGTGCCAGCACCAGGGGGCCCCGGGGTGAAAAACTGTTTTTT. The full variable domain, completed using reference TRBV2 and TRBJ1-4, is EPEVTQTPSHQVTQMGQEVILRCVPISNHLYFYWYRQILGQKVEFLVSFYNNEISEKSEIFDDQFSVERPDGSNFTLKIRSTKLEDSAMYFCASTRGPRGEKLFFGSGTQLSVL.

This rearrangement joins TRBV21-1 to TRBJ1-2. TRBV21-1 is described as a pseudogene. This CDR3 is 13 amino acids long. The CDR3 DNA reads TGTGCCAGCAGCAAACCCGGGAGGGGTGGCTACACCTTC. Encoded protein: CASSKPGRGGYTF.

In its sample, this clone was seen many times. DNA of the CDR3: TGCGCCAGCAGCCAAGCCAGGACTAGCGGGGGTACGAACACCGGGGAGCTGTTTTTT. It codes for CASSQARTSGGTNTGELFF. The rearrangement links TRBV4-1 to TRBJ2-2; 13 positions match TRBD2. Germline CDR1 and CDR2: MGHRA and YSYEKL. V was pared by 1 base and J by 0 bases, with 5 bases of the junction left unmatched. The CDR3 covers 19 residues.

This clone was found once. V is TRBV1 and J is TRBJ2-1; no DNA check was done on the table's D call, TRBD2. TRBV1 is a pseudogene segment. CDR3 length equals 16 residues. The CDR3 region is CTSSQEIAGGYNEQFF. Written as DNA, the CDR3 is TGCACCAGCAGCCAAGAAATAGCGGGGGGGTACAATGAGCAGTTCTTC.

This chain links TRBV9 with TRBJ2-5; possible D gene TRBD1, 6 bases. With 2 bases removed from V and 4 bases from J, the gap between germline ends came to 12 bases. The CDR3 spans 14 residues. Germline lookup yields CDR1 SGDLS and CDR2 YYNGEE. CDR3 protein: CASSVTGLPETQYF. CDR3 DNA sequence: TGTGCCAGCAGCGTTACAGGGTTACCAGAGACCCAGTACTTC.

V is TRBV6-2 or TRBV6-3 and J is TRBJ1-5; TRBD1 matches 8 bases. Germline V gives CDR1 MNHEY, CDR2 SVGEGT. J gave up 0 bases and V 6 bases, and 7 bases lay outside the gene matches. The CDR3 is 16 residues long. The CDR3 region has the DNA TGTGCCAGCAGCACGGACAGGGTAAATAGCAATCAGCCCCAGCATTTT. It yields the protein CASSTDRVNSNQPQHF.

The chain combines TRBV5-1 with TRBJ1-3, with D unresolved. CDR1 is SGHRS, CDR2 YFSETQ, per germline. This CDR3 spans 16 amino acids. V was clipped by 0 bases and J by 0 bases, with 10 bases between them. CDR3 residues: CASSLDGDPSGNTIYF. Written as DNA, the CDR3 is TGCGCCAGCAGCTTGGACGGTGATCCCTCTGGAAACACCATATATTTT.